This entry lists 20 T cell receptor beta chains sequenced from one sample in a study of blood T cell repertoires in COVID-19. Measured with immunoSEQ multiplex PCR; TCRdb has only the in-frame clones, and not every one. The sample lists 65,000 to 70,000 clones, approximately 90% occurring once. Sample: peripheral blood. Receptors were obtained from an elderly woman with acute or convalescent COVID-19.

This clone appeared a single time. The V and J genes are TRBV2 and TRBJ1-3, with TRBD1 matching 9 bases. The CDR3 totals 13 residues. Trimming cost V 6 bases and J 7 bases; bases outside gene matches: 4. Germline V CDR1 and CDR2: SNHLY, FYNNEI. DNA for the CDR3: TGTGCCAGCAGGACAGGGGGGGCGAACACCATATATTTT. Its translation is CASRTGGANTIYF.

The rearrangement links TRBV6-5 to TRBJ2-2; tentatively, D is TRBD1 (6 bases). CDR1 is MNHEY and CDR2 is SVGAGI in the germline V gene. Deletions cut 6 bases from V and 6 bases from J, with 11 bases between. The CDR3 runs to 13 residues. The CDR3 sequence: CASSPQGSGELFF. The CDR3 coding sequence is TGTGCCAGCAGCCCACAGGGATCCGGGGAGCTGTTTTTT.

The rearrangement joins TRBV3-1 (or the pseudogene TRBV3-2) to TRBJ2-1; TRBD1 might be the D (5 bases). This CDR3 comprises 15 residues. V was clipped by 0 bases and J by 4 bases, with 10 bases between them. Germline V gene sequence: CDR1 LGHDT, CDR2 YNNKEL (reference sequence). The CDR3 DNA follows: TGTGCCAGCAGCCAAGAACAACAGGCATACAATGAGCAGTTCTTC. It yields the protein CASSQEQQAYNEQFF.

V usage is TRBV5-1 and J usage is TRBJ2-3; tentative D call: TRBD2 (5 bases). CDR3 length equals 15 residues. CDR1 and CDR2 from the germline V gene are SGHRS and YFSETQ. V lost 0 bases and J lost 1, with 9 bases in between. The CDR3 loop is CASSLAGSGTDTQYF. The CDR3 bases are TGCGCCAGCAGCTTGGCCGGTAGCGGCACAGATACGCAGTATTTT. Complete variable domain (other parts from reference TRBV5-1 and TRBJ2-3): KAGVTQTPRYLIKTRGQQVTLSCSPISGHRSVSWYQQTPGQGLQFLFEYFSETQRNKGNFPGRFSGRQFSNSRSEMNVSTLELGDSALYLCASSLAGSGTDTQYFGPGTRLTVL.

The table lists this clone with a count of one. The rearrangement joins TRBV20-1 to TRBJ1-5; D not certain. CDR1 and CDR2 from the germline V gene are DFQATT and SNEGSKA (reference sequence). The V end lost 3 bases, the J end lost 8 bases, and 5 bases lay between the germline ends. The CDR3 contains 10 residues. CDR3 loop: CSASSEPQHF. CDR3 nucleotide sequence: TGCAGTGCTAGTTCGGAGCCCCAGCATTTT.

This chain uses TRBV6-4 with TRBJ2-1; the match to TRBD1 covers 7 bases. The trim removed 6 bases at V and 5 bases at J, leaving 13 bases unmatched. The V gene's germline CDR1 is MRHNA and CDR2 SNTAGT. CDR3 length equals 16 residues. CDR3 DNA: TGTGCCAGCAGCGTACCAGGGGACAGAGTTAACAATGAGCAGTTCTTC. It codes for CASSVPGDRVNNEQFF.

The chain joins TRBV15 to TRBJ1-6; 7 bases fit TRBD1. There are 14 residues in the CDR3. J was trimmed by 15 bases and V by 2 bases; bases with no gene match: 10. Germline V gives CDR1 LNHNV, CDR2 YYDKDF (reference sequence). The CDR3 DNA is TGTGCCACCAGCAGACTCGGAACAGGGGAACTCCTCCACTTT. Its translation is CATSRLGTGELLHF. The full variable domain, with the rest looked up from reference TRBV15 and TRBJ1-6, is DAMVIQNPRYQVTQFGKPVTLSCSQTLNHNVMYWYQQKSSQAPKLLFHYYDKDFNNEADTPDNFQSRRPNTSFCFLDIRSPGLGDTAMYLCATSRLGTGELLHFGNGTRLTVT.

The rearrangement joins TRBV19 to TRBJ1-5; 12 bases agree with TRBD1. V lost 9 bases, J lost 4 bases, and 4 bases stayed unmatched. The germline V gene has CDR1 LNHDA and CDR2 SQIVND (reference sequence). This CDR3 has 14 amino acids. CDR3 in amino acids: CASRDRGRNQPQHF. The CDR3, as DNA: TGTGCCAGCCGGGACAGGGGGCGAAATCAGCCCCAGCATTTT.

The chain has TRBV6-2 or TRBV6-3 and TRBJ2-1; possible D gene TRBD2, 5 bases. The CDR3 contains 16 residues. From germline, CDR1 is MNHEY and CDR2 SVGEGT. Trimming took off 6 bases at V and 0 bases at J, with 15 bases between the two ends. The CDR3 DNA reads as TGTGCCAGCAGCCCATTAGGCGGGTCCTCCTACAATGAGCAGTTCTTC. Translating gives CASSPLGGSSYNEQFF.

The gene calls are TRBV6-5 and TRBJ2-7; D is undetermined. Germline CDR1 reads MNHEY; CDR2 reads SVGAGI. The V end was cut by 6 bases, the J end by 0 bases, with 15 bases between. The CDR3 length is 15 residues. CDR3 protein: CASRRPGDRSYEQYF. The DNA for the CDR3 is TGTGCCAGCAGAAGACCTGGAGACCGCTCCTACGAGCAGTACTTC.

V gene TRBV5-1 combines with J gene TRBJ2-2, with 8 bases identical to TRBD1. V shed 5 bases and J 7 bases; nucleotides not matched to a gene: 10. The germline gives CDR1 SGHRS, CDR2 YFSETQ. The CDR3 length is 15 residues. CDR3 sequence (DNA): TGCGCCAGCAGGATTCAGGGGGCGCGAGGCGGGGAGCTGTTTTTT. Translating gives CASRIQGARGGELFF.

V and J are TRBV7-3 and TRBJ1-6; tentatively, D is TRBD1 (6 bases). Germline values: CDR1 SGHTA, CDR2 FQGTGA. The CDR3 consists of 14 residues. V lost 4 bases and J lost 9, with 13 bases in between. The CDR3 loop is CASSSQGIGSPLHF. For the CDR3, the DNA is TGTGCCAGCAGCTCACAGGGAATCGGTTCACCCCTCCACTTT.

The rearrangement joins TRBV3-1 (or the pseudogene TRBV3-2) to TRBJ2-2; a possible D gene is TRBD1 (6 bases). Trimming stripped 1 base from V and 6 bases from J, with 15 bases between. CDR1 is LGHDT and CDR2 is YNNKEL in the germline V gene (reference sequence). This CDR3 contains 16 residues. The CDR3 reads CASSQGLPGVAGELFF. CDR3 coding DNA: TGTGCCAGCAGCCAAGGTTTGCCAGGGGTCGCCGGGGAGCTGTTTTTT.

V and J are TRBV28 and TRBJ1-5, with D uncertain. CDR3 length: 14 amino acids. CDR1 is MDHEN and CDR2 is SYDVKM in the germline V gene. Trimming removed 3 bases from V and 1 base from J, with 7 bases in between. CDR3 nucleotide sequence: TGTGCCAGCAGTTTCCCGGGAAGCAATCAGCCCCAGCATTTT. This translates into CASSFPGSNQPQHF.

The rearrangement uses TRBV4-2 and TRBJ1-1; D is perhaps TRBD1 (6 bases). Germline V CDR1 and CDR2: LGHNA, YNFKEQ. The ends were cut back, 1 base at V and 6 bases at J, with 12 bases in the middle. The CDR3 length is 14 residues. CDR3 nucleotides: TGTGCCAGCAGCCAAGTACAGGGTAAGCCTGAAGCTTTCTTT. This sequence encodes CASSQVQGKPEAFF.

The chain couples TRBV28 to TRBJ2-7; possible D gene TRBD2, 6 bases. In germline, CDR1 is MDHEN, CDR2 SYDVKM. This CDR3 region has 13 residues. Trimming left V 7 bases short and J 2 bases short, with 12 bases between. CDR3 in amino acids: CASTVADPYEQYF. The CDR3 DNA reads TGTGCCAGCACCGTAGCGGATCCCTACGAGCAGTACTTC.

This chain connects TRBV19 to TRBJ2-2; 12 nucleotides line up with TRBD1. Germline V CDR1 and CDR2: LNHDA, SQIVND (reference sequence). J was trimmed by 4 bases and V by 4 bases; bases with no gene match: 7. CDR3 length: 17 amino acids. CDR3 sequence: CASSRPGQGAGTGELFF. The CDR3 nucleotides read TGTGCCAGTAGTAGGCCGGGACAGGGGGCGGGCACCGGGGAGCTGTTTTTT.

This clone was picked up a small number of times. V gene TRBV9 combines with J gene TRBJ2-1; 7 nucleotides line up with TRBD2. The CDR3 has 15 residues. V dropped 0 bases and J dropped 2; count of bases not matched to a gene: 2. Germline V gene data show CDR1 as SGDLS and CDR2 as YYNGEE. The CDR3 reads CASSVASGAYNEQFF. CDR3 DNA sequence: TGTGCCAGCAGCGTAGCTAGCGGAGCCTACAATGAGCAGTTCTTC.

Only a few counts were recorded for this clone. The chain employs TRBV19 and TRBJ2-7; maybe TRBD2 (6 bases). Germline CDR1 LNHDA, CDR2 SQIVND (reference sequence). Trimming took 0 bases from V and 6 from J, leaving 15 bases between them. The CDR3 sequence is 15 residues long. The DNA for the CDR3 is TGTGCCAGTAGTATAGATCGACGGGACTTTCTCGAGCAGTACTTC. Translating gives CASSIDRRDFLEQYF.

V gene TRBV29-1 combines with J gene TRBJ1-5; 7 bases match TRBD1. The J segment lost 4 bases and the V segment lost 6 bases, leaving 6 bases of the junction unmatched. There are 13 residues in the CDR3. The germline CDR1 and CDR2 sequences are SQVTM and ANQGSEA. The CDR3 bases are TGCAGCGTACGACAGGGAGGAAATCAGCCCCAGCATTTT. Translating gives CSVRQGGNQPQHF.